Described below is a single TCR beta chain sequence and its context. It lacks a known antigen. No much larger clone is present one base from it, and per-base qualities are unavailable. In the germline V gene (reference sequence), CDR1 corresponds to LNHDA and CDR2 to SQIVND. Cut back by 3 bases and 0 bases, the V and J ends lie 19 bases apart. Taken from cysteine to phenylalanine, the CDR3 has 18 residues. Here the CDR3 DNA is all that survives: 54 bases in frame from base 1. The data belong to a study of blood T cell repertoires in COVID-19 (dated by TCRdb to 2018 to 2021). About the full investigation: Collaborator samples came from the United States, Italy and Spain and covered acute and convalescent phases of COVID-19. The prospective study material was composed of cDNA or gDNA derived from T cells, B-cell-depleted T cells, or PBMCs. Subjects who had been exposed to COVID-19, were actively infected with it, or had recovered from it provided the deeply sampled blood TCRbeta repertoires that made up the dataset. The repertoires were released in a freely available public database meant as a resource for research on the immune response to SARS-CoV-2. The samples were drawn from the first 160 participants of the ongoing ImmuneRACE study and from 950 to 1,500 subjects provided by 6 global collaborators. A de-identified subject ID, COVID-19 status, age in years and sex were almost always included in the sample metadata. Where HLA class I and class II types were available, the types were taken from metadata supplied by the sample provider, not from assay-based typing. General findings and caveats noted by the study authors: Clinical and demographic metadata were provided uncurated, with the amount varying by source and participant.

TCRbeta CDR3 regions were amplified from genomic DNA using the immunoSEQ Assay, a bias-controlled multiplex PCR. The paper's processing steps were these. Nucleated cell counts per sample were estimated from amplification of reference gene primers within the assay. To quantify the absolute abundance of each unique TCRbeta CDR3 rearrangement, sequence reads were collapsed and filtered. For each sample, productive Simpson clonality was calculated by taking the square root of Simpson's diversity index across productive rearrangements. TCRdb limited this immuneACCESS table to in-frame rearrangements with V and J called. A share of clones is missing; checked studies link under half to unresolved V genes, and the rest is unexplained. The V and J calls and clone size come from that table; D and trimming were worked out from the DNA. The sample table holds about 80,000 clones, of which roughly 85% were seen once. The ten top clones hold roughly 8.9% of the sample.

One collaborating source in Seattle enrolled patients while the patients were actively infected and followed the patients over time throughout the course of disease. The collaborating institutions used their own protocols to collect whole blood in K2EDTA tubes. For TCRbeta analysis, collaborators shipped samples in one of three forms: frozen whole blood, isolated PBMCs, or DNA extracted from either of those sample types. The TCR sequence derives from a man between 50 and 59 years old with COVID-19, enrolled during active disease. The V and J genes are TRBV19 and TRBJ2-3; the D gene is unclear. Sequenced material: peripheral blood. The sequence in DNA is TGTGCCAGTAGTATCGGTCGGTCGCCCGCTTCTAGCACAGATACGCAGTATTTT. Its translation reads: CASSIGRSPASSTDTQYF.